The 2 T cell receptor beta chains reported below all come from one sample, sequenced in a study of T cells after yellow fever vaccination. TCRdb reanalysed the 5' RACE reads using MiXCR and keeps one entry per CDR3 protein. The data hold hundreds of thousands of distinct CDR3 sequences, with about 14% observed a single time. The specimen comprised PBMCs, sampled on the day of the yellow fever booster vaccination. Receptors were obtained from a man younger than 40 who received the YFV17D yellow fever vaccine.

This clonotype has a handful of counts. V and J are TRBV29-1 and TRBJ2-3; D is perhaps TRBD2 (5 bases). CDR1 is SQVTM, CDR2 ANQGSEA, per germline. V was pared by 7 bases and J by 4 bases, with 24 bases between. The CDR3 runs to 16 residues. CDR3 in DNA: TGCAGCGGAGAGGGATCGGACGACTCCCCCCCAGATACGCAGTATTTT. This translates into CSGEGSDDSPPDTQYF.

The J gene is TRBJ2-5, the V gene TRBV5-8; 8 nucleotides line up with TRBD1. Germline V gives CDR1 SGHTS, CDR2 YDEGEE. J gave up 2 bases and V 5 bases, and 5 bases lay outside the gene matches. This CDR3 has 14 amino acids. The CDR3 DNA is TGTGCCAGCAGAATGGACAGGGAACAAGAGACCCAGTACTTC. It specifies CASRMDREQETQYF.